The rows below give T cell receptor beta chains drawn from one sample of a study of long-term antiretroviral therapy in people with HIV. This table comes from immunoSEQ multiplex PCR, and its TCRdb copy is limited to in-frame clones, with some not included. The sample lists tens of thousands of clones, around 80% occurring once. The sequences come from unsorted PBMCs, collected 4.1 years after starting antiretroviral therapy. All receptors derive from a woman aged 40-49 years with HIV. The CDR3 runs from the conserved cysteine through the conserved F or W. The order of the fields is V gene, J gene, clone size, D gene, CDR3 protein, CDR3 DNA. The D gene is left open where the match is weak. Clone size is given for some rows only: seen once, a few or many times, or a class if the clone is expanded.

>TRBV5-6|TRBJ2-5|NA|NA
CASSLLARETQYF
TGTGCCAGCAGCTTATTAGCCAGGGAGACCCAGTACTTC
>TRBV2|TRBJ2-7|NA|TRBD2
CASSAGEFTEQYF
TGTGCCAGTTCAGCGGGGGAATTCACCGAGCAGTACTTC
>TRBV5-1|TRBJ2-7|NA|NA
CASSLGTVPSYEQYF
TGCGCCAGCAGCTTGGGGACTGTCCCATCCTACGAGCAGTACTTC
>TRBV18|TRBJ2-7|NA|TRBD1
CASSPSTGDYEQYF
TGTGCCAGCTCACCATCGACAGGGGACTACGAGCAGTACTTC
>TRBV6-1|TRBJ1-5|once|NA
CASDSGLGYNQPQHF
TGTGCCAGCGATTCGGGGCTAGGGTACAATCAGCCCCAGCATTTT
>TRBV4-3|TRBJ1-4|NA|TRBD1
CASSQGQGYEKLFF
TGCGCCAGCAGCCAAGGACAGGGGTATGAAAAACTGTTTTTT
>TRBV6-1|TRBJ1-1|NA|NA
CASAGGLVNTEAFF
TGTGCTAGCGCTGGAGGGCTAGTGAACACTGAAGCTTTCTTT
>TRBV4-3|TRBJ1-2|few|NA
CASSSTASNYGYTF
TGCGCCAGCAGCTCCACAGCTTCTAACTATGGCTACACCTTC
>TRBV5-1|TRBJ2-1|NA|NA
CASSVGAAYNEQFF
TGCGCCAGCAGCGTCGGGGCAGCCTACAATGAGCAGTTCTTC
>TRBV13|TRBJ1-1|once|NA
CASSRRGGANTEAFF
TGTGCCAGCAGCCGAAGGGGGGGTGCGAACACTGAAGCTTTCTTT
>TRBV7-9|TRBJ2-7|NA|NA
CASSLEGNFGEQYF
TGTGCCAGCAGCTTAGAAGGGAATTTCGGAGAGCAGTACTTC
>TRBV5-6|TRBJ2-3|NA|NA
CASSLVRGGTDTQYF
TGTGCCAGCAGCCTTGTCAGGGGGGGCACAGATACGCAGTATTTT
>TRBV11-3|TRBJ2-3|NA|NA
CASSETGTDTQYF
TGTGCCAGCAGCGAGACAGGCACAGATACGCAGTATTTT
>TRBV7-6|TRBJ2-1|NA|NA
CASSLPGMYNEQFF
TGTGCCAGCAGCTTACCGGGGATGTACAATGAGCAGTTCTTC
>TRBV2|TRBJ2-5|NA|NA
CASSGRLLGETQYF
TGTGCCAGCAGTGGACGACTCCTAGGGGAGACCCAGTACTTC
>TRBV19|TRBJ2-7|NA|TRBD1
CASSADRGPQEQYF
TGTGCCAGTAGCGCGGACAGGGGGCCTCAGGAGCAGTACTTC
>TRBV27|TRBJ2-5|NA|NA
CASSFRHSQETQYF
TGTGCCAGCAGTTTCAGGCATTCTCAAGAGACCCAGTACTTC
>TRBV27|TRBJ1-4|once|NA
CASSLWGNEKLFF
TGTGCCAGCAGTTTATGGGGGAATGAAAAACTGTTTTTT
>TRBV4-2|TRBJ2-7|NA|NA
CASSQEVTYEQYF
TGTGCCAGCAGCCAAGAAGTAACGTACGAGCAGTACTTC
>TRBV5-4|TRBJ2-2|NA|NA
CASSLIGQGDTGELFF
TGTGCCAGCAGCTTGATCGGCCAGGGCGACACCGGGGAGCTGTTTTTT
>TRBV19|TRBJ1-5|NA|TRBD1
CASSTPGGNQPQHF
TGTGCCAGTAGTACCCCAGGGGGAAATCAGCCCCAGCATTTT
>TRBV5-1|TRBJ2-1|NA|NA
CASSLEQVNYNEQFF
TGCGCCAGCAGCTTGGAGCAGGTAAACTACAATGAGCAGTTCTTC
>TRBV7-9|TRBJ2-1|once|TRBD2
CASSPRLAGGYNEQFF
TGTGCCAGCAGCCCCAGACTAGCGGGAGGGTACAATGAGCAGTTCTTC
>TRBV7-9|TRBJ1-2|NA|TRBD1
CASSLGGQGLYGYTF
TGTGCCAGCAGCCTGGGCGGACAGGGACTCTATGGCTACACCTTC
>TRBV18|TRBJ2-1|NA|TRBD2
CASSLAGGRSYNEQFF
TGTGCCAGCTCATTAGCGGGAGGACGTTCCTACAATGAGCAGTTCTTC
>TRBV7-6|TRBJ2-1|NA|NA
CASSLTFQTSYNEQFF
TGTGCCAGCAGCTTAACGTTTCAGACATCCTACAATGAGCAGTTCTTC